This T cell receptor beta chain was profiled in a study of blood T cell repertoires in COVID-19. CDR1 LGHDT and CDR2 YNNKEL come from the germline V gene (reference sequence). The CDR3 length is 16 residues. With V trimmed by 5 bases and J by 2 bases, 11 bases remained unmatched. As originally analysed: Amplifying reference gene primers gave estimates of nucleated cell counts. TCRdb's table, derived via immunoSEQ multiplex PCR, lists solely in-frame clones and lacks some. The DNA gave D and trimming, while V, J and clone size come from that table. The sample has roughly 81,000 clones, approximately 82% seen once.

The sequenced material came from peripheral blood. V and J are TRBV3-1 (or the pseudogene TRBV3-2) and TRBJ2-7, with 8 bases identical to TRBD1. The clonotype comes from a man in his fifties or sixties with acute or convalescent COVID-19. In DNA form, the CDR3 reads TGTGCCAGCAGCTCCAGGACAGGGACCAAAACCTACGAGCAGTACTTC. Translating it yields CASSSRTGTKTYEQYF.